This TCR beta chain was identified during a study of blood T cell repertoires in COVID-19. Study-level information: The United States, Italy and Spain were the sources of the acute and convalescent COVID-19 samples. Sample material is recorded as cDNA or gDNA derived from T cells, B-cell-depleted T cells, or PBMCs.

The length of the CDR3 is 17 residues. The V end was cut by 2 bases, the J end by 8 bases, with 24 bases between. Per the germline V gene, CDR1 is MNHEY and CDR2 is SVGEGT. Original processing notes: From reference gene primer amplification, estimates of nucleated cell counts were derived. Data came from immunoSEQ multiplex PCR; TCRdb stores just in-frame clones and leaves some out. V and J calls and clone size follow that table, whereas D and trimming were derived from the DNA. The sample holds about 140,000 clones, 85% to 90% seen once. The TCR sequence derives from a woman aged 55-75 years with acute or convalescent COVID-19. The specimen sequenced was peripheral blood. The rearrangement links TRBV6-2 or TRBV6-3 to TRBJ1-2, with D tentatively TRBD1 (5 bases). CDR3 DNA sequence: TGTGCCAGCAGTTACGGGTTTGGCCGACAGCCCAGGCGGGGCTACACCTTC. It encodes CASSYGFGRQPRRGYTF.